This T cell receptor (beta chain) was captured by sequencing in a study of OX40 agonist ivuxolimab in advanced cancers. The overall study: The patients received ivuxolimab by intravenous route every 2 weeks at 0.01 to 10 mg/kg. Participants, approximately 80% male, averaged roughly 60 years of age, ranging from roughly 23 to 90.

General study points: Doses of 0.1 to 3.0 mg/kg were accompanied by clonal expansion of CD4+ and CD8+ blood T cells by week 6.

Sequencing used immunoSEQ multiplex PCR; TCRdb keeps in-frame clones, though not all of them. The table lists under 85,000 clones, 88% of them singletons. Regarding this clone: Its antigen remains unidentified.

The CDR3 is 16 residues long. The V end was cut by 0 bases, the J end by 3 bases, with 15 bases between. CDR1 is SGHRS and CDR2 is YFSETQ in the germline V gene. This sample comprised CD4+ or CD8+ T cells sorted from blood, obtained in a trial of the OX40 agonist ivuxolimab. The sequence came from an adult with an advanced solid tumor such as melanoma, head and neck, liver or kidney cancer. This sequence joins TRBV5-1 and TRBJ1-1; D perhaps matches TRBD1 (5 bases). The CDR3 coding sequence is TGCGCCAGCAGCTTGGAGGTAGGGGTCCTGTACACTGAAGCTTTCTTT. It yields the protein CASSLEVGVLYTEAFF.